Listed below are T cell receptor beta chains from one sample, sequenced in a study of response to subunit inactivated influenza vaccine. In TCRdb, the RT-PCR reads were re-called with MiXCR into one record per CDR3 protein. Of a few hundred thousand distinct CDR3 sequences in the sample, just over 20% are singletons; the top ten hold roughly 10%. The specimen was PBMCs from blood, collected approximately 22 months after vaccination. The receptors were gathered from a man in his fifties or sixties who received an inactivated influenza vaccine. CDR3s include the opening cysteine and the closing phenylalanine or tryptophan. The order of the fields is V gene, D gene, clone size, J gene, CDR3 protein, CDR3 DNA. D genes are given only for firm matches. Rows may omit the clone size; those that give it use once, few, many or a size class.

TRBV14	.	.	TRBJ2-1	CASSHLVLSYNEQFF	TGTGCCAGCAGCCATTTGGTCCTTTCCTACAATGAGCAGTTCTTC
TRBV11-2	TRBD1	.	TRBJ2-2	CASSLDGPGQPNTGELFF	TGTGCCAGCAGCTTAGACGGTCCGGGACAGCCGAACACCGGGGAGCTGTTTTTT
TRBV6-2/TRBV6-3	.	few	TRBJ2-5	CASSAPRGLGKETQYF	TGTGCCAGCAGTGCACCTCGGGGGCTCGGGAAAGAGACCCAGTACTTC
TRBV5-1	.	.	TRBJ2-2	CASSHWASNTGELFF	TGCGCCAGCAGCCACTGGGCCTCGAACACCGGGGAGCTGTTTTTT
TRBV7-3	.	.	TRBJ2-3	CASSSLHTDTQYF	TGTGCCAGCAGCTCTTTACACACGGATACGCAGTATTTT
TRBV7-2	.	.	TRBJ1-3	CASSLVIGGSGNTIYF	TGTGCCAGCAGCTTAGTCATAGGGGGCTCTGGAAACACCATATATTTT
TRBV20-1	TRBD2	.	TRBJ2-3	CSPGLAGEDPFTDTQYF	TGCAGCCCAGGCCTCGCGGGGGAGGACCCTTTCACAGATACGCAGTATTTT
TRBV4-2	.	once	TRBJ1-6	CASSLGIGSYNSALHF	TGTGCCAGCAGCCTCGGGATCGGCTCCTATAATTCAGCCCTCCACTTT
TRBV4-2	TRBD2	.	TRBJ2-3	CASRARTSGESDTQYF	TGTGCCAGCAGAGCGAGGACTAGCGGGGAATCAGATACGCAGTATTTT
TRBV5-6	TRBD1	.	TRBJ1-4	CASSISGQGSANEKLFF	TGTGCCAGCAGCATAAGTGGACAGGGGAGCGCTAATGAAAAACTGTTTTTT
TRBV23-1	TRBD1	.	TRBJ1-4	CASSDGTGNEKLFF	TGCGCCAGCAGTGATGGGACAGGGAATGAAAAACTGTTTTTT
TRBV27	.	few	TRBJ2-1	CASSLQGPLNEQFF	TGTGCCAGCAGCCTCCAAGGACCTCTCAATGAGCAGTTCTTC
TRBV5-6	.	few	TRBJ2-1	CASSPIVGGEQFF	TGTGCCAGCAGCCCGATAGTTGGGGGTGAGCAGTTCTTC
TRBV6-2/TRBV6-3	TRBD2	few	TRBJ2-7	CASSYHLGRSSYEQYF	TGTGCCAGCAGTTACCATCTCGGGAGGAGCTCCTACGAGCAGTACTTC
TRBV6-6	.	many	TRBJ1-2	CASSYVQVYGYTF	TGTGCCAGCAGTTACGTCCAGGTGTATGGCTACACCTTC
TRBV5-4	TRBD1	.	TRBJ1-2	CASSKGQGRVEDGYTF	TGTGCCAGCAGCAAAGGACAGGGCCGAGTGGAGGATGGCTACACCTTC
TRBV20-1	.	.	TRBJ2-7	CSASQMSAGSAQYF	TGCAGTGCTAGCCAGATGTCGGCGGGTAGTGCGCAGTACTTC
TRBV4-2	.	.	TRBJ1-5	CASSQEAYSNQPQHF	TGTGCCAGCAGCCAAGAAGCTTATAGCAATCAGCCCCAGCATTTT
TRBV19	.	many	TRBJ2-1	CASNLGGYNEQFF	TGTGCCAGTAACCTAGGGGGATACAATGAGCAGTTCTTC
TRBV30	TRBD2	few	TRBJ2-1	CAWSVTRENQFF	TGTGCCTGGAGTGTAACGCGGGAGAATCAGTTCTTC
TRBV5-1	TRBD2	.	TRBJ2-3	CASSPRTSSSDTQYF	TGCGCCAGCAGCCCAAGGACTAGTTCTTCAGATACGCAGTATTTT
TRBV12-3/TRBV12-4	.	.	TRBJ1-2	CASSSRRDNRYTF	TGTGCCAGCAGTTCGCGGAGGGACAATCGCTACACCTTC
TRBV12-3/TRBV12-4	.	many	TRBJ1-5	CASSFGGNQPQHF	TGTGCCAGCAGTTTTGGTGGCAATCAGCCCCAGCATTTT
TRBV6-1	TRBD1	few	TRBJ1-4	CASRDRGRRGEKLFF	TGTGCCAGCAGAGACAGGGGGCGCAGAGGTGAAAAACTGTTTTTT
TRBV7-9	.	few	TRBJ1-2	CASSLEDQVSGYTF	TGTGCCAGCAGCTTAGAGGACCAGGTTAGCGGCTACACCTTC
TRBV5-4	.	few	TRBJ1-1	CASSPRTEINTEAFF	TGTGCCAGCAGCCCGCGGACAGAGATTAACACTGAAGCTTTCTTT
TRBV5-1	.	few	TRBJ1-5	CASSLVAGPDQPQHF	TGCGCCAGCAGCTTGGTTGCGGGTCCCGATCAGCCCCAGCATTTT
TRBV4-1	.	few	TRBJ1-5	CASSQYSYSNQPQHF	TGCGCCAGCAGCCAATACAGTTATAGCAATCAGCCCCAGCATTTT
TRBV5-1	.	few	TRBJ2-7	CASRYEQYF	TGCGCCAGCAGGTACGAGCAGTACTTC
TRBV19	.	.	TRBJ1-5	CASSIQPQHF	TGTGCCAGTAGTATTCAGCCCCAGCATTTT
TRBV4-3	.	.	TRBJ1-3	CASSQEAVSSGNTIYF	TGCGCCAGCAGCCAAGAAGCAGTTAGCTCTGGAAACACCATATATTTT
TRBV10-3	.	few	TRBJ2-3	CAISDGGPRVTDTQYF	TGTGCCATCAGTGATGGCGGGCCAAGAGTCACAGATACGCAGTATTTT
TRBV20-1	TRBD1	few	TRBJ2-7	CSAKPGQYDEQYF	TGCAGTGCAAAACCGGGACAGTACGACGAGCAGTACTTC
TRBV5-1	TRBD1	few	TRBJ2-7	CASSQTGIGSYEQYF	TGCGCCAGCAGCCAGACAGGGATCGGGTCCTACGAGCAGTACTTC
TRBV29-1	TRBD1	once	TRBJ2-2	CSVDGSGRGLVGELFF	TGCAGCGTTGACGGTAGCGGCAGGGGGCTTGTCGGGGAGCTGTTTTTT
TRBV4-1	.	few	TRBJ1-4	CASSQEPGNEKLFF	TGCGCCAGCAGCCAAGAACCCGGGAATGAAAAACTGTTTTTT
TRBV11-2	.	few	TRBJ1-4	CASSPFRVIGEKLFF	TGTGCCAGCAGCCCGTTTCGGGTGATTGGGGAAAAACTGTTTTTT
TRBV7-2	.	.	TRBJ2-2	CASSQTGGPTGELFF	TGTGCCAGCAGCCAAACAGGAGGGCCGACCGGGGAGCTGTTTTTT
TRBV4-2	TRBD1	.	TRBJ1-1	CASSRGQVEAFF	TGTGCCAGCAGCCGGGGACAGGTTGAAGCTTTCTTT
TRBV4-1	.	few	TRBJ2-1	CASSPSQGVNQQFF	TGCGCCAGCAGCCCTTCTCAGGGTGTCAATCAGCAGTTCTTC
TRBV4-3	TRBD1	many	TRBJ1-2	CASSQQTGNYGYTF	TGCGCCAGCAGCCAGCAGACAGGGAACTATGGCTACACCTTC
TRBV7-8	.	few	TRBJ2-7	CASSQPGFYEQYF	TGTGCCAGCAGCCAACCAGGGTTTTACGAGCAGTACTTC
TRBV5-1	TRBD1	many	TRBJ1-1	CASSSTGSTEAFF	TGCGCCAGCAGCTCGACAGGGAGCACTGAAGCTTTCTTT
TRBV6-1	TRBD1	.	TRBJ1-2	CASSEGQGVIYGYTF	TGTGCCAGCAGTGAAGGGCAGGGGGTAATCTATGGCTACACCTTC
TRBV6-1	.	many	TRBJ1-4	CASGAGRWGLEKLFF	TGTGCCAGCGGGGCTGGCAGATGGGGGCTGGAAAAACTGTTTTTT
TRBV9	TRBD1	.	TRBJ1-2	CASSSNSPGTGGVAGYTF	TGTGCCAGCAGCTCCAACAGTCCCGGGACAGGTGGGGTTGCTGGCTACACCTTC
TRBV10-3	TRBD2	few	TRBJ2-5	CAIRPGLVSSQYF	TGTGCCATCAGGCCGGGACTAGTTTCGTCCCAGTACTTC
TRBV24-1	.	.	TRBJ2-3	CATSEQTSKDTQYF	TGTGCCACCAGTGAGCAGACCAGCAAGGATACGCAGTATTTT
TRBV4-3	.	few	TRBJ1-1	CASSLQVQNTEAFF	TGCGCCAGCAGCCTCCAGGTACAGAACACTGAAGCTTTCTTT
TRBV29-1	.	few	TRBJ1-1	CSVANTEAFF	TGCAGCGTTGCTAACACTGAAGCTTTCTTT
TRBV6-1	.	.	TRBJ2-2	CASSTNRIRDTGELFF	TGTGCCAGCAGTACCAACCGGATTCGAGACACCGGGGAGCTGTTTTTT
TRBV5-4	.	many	TRBJ1-1	CASSLAGPPGEAFF	TGTGCCAGCAGCTTGGCAGGACCCCCCGGAGAAGCTTTCTTT
TRBV7-2	.	.	TRBJ1-5	CASSTRDSNQPQHF	TGTGCCAGCAGCACTCGGGACAGCAATCAGCCCCAGCATTTT
TRBV5-4	.	.	TRBJ2-4	CASSLAGLQNIQYF	TGTGCCAGCAGCTTAGCAGGTCTTCAAAACATTCAGTACTTC